Below, 23 T cell receptor beta chains from the same sample are listed, as sequenced in a study of identical twins. Via MiXCR, TCRdb re-called the 5' RACE reads, giving one row per CDR3 protein. The sample shows approximately 690,000 distinct CDR3 sequences, 5.5% to 7.5% of them seen only once. Sequencing was carried out using naive T cells sorted from blood. These receptors came from a man aged 18 to 30 in good health.

This clonotype was counted many times. This chain joins TRBV12-3 or TRBV12-4 and TRBJ2-3; D is uncertain. CDR3 length: 15 residues. V was pared by 3 bases and J by 5 bases, with 15 bases between. DNA for the CDR3: TGTGCCAGCAGTTTCAGAGCAATGGCGTTAGATACGCAGTATTTT. This sequence encodes CASSFRAMALDTQYF.

This clonotype showed up many times. The genes are TRBV7-9 and TRBJ1-2; D is uncertain. Trimming stripped 1 base from V and 3 bases from J, with 9 bases between. From germline, CDR1 is SEHNR and CDR2 FQNEAQ (reference sequence). The CDR3 has 14 amino acids. DNA of the CDR3: TGTGCCAGCAGCTTAGATATCCCAGACTATGGCTACACCTTC. Amino acids: CASSLDIPDYGYTF.

The sample holds many counts of this clonotype. The rearrangement links TRBV12-3 or TRBV12-4 to TRBJ2-1; 7 positions agree with TRBD1. The junction had 7 bases not matched to a gene; V was cut back by 5 bases and J by 9 bases. The CDR3 is made up of 13 amino acids. The CDR3 region is CASSRYRGTEQFF. The DNA of the CDR3 is TGTGCCAGCAGTCGCTACAGGGGTACTGAGCAGTTCTTC.

This clonotype has only a few counts. CDR3 residues: CASSFLGIGVDTQYF. The CDR3 DNA reads as TGTGCCAGCAGCTTTCTGGGGATTGGTGTGGATACGCAGTATTTT. The rearrangement uses TRBV7-9 and TRBJ2-3; unclear D gene. Germline assignment: CDR1 SEHNR and CDR2 FQNEAQ (reference sequence). The CDR3 totals 15 residues. V dropped 3 bases and J dropped 6 bases, with 16 bases sitting between them.

The chain employs TRBV6-1 and TRBJ2-4, with D perhaps TRBD2 (6 bases). Germline values: CDR1 MNHNS, CDR2 SASEGT. The V gene lost 8 bases and the J gene lost 0 bases, with 8 bases spanning the gap. The CDR3 runs 13 residues. The CDR3 region is CASREIAKNIQYF. The DNA of the CDR3 is TGTGCCAGCCGGGAGATAGCCAAAAACATTCAGTACTTC.

This clonotype appeared many times. The chain combines TRBV7-9 with TRBJ2-3; possibly TRBD1 for D (6 bases). The CDR3 contains 15 residues. Germline assignment: CDR1 SEHNR and CDR2 FQNEAQ (reference sequence). V was shortened by 4 bases and J by 3 bases, with 14 bases between the two germline ends. The CDR3 region has the DNA TGTGCCAGCAGCTCGGGACATCGAGAAACAGATACGCAGTATTTT. Translating gives CASSSGHRETDTQYF.

This clonotype was counted at least ten times. The gene calls are TRBV20-1 and TRBJ2-1, with 14 bases fitting TRBD2. With 3 bases clipped from V and 7 bases from J, the junction kept 20 bases outside the gene matches. This CDR3 is built from 20 residues. Germline values: CDR1 DFQATT, CDR2 SNEGSKA (reference sequence). The CDR3, as DNA: TGCAGTGCTAGCTCTGCTATTTGGGGACTAGCGGGAGAGAATAGGAATGAGCAGTTCTTC. As protein: CSASSAIWGLAGENRNEQFF.

This clonotype was seen ten or more times. The chain has TRBV5-1 and TRBJ2-1, with no clear D. Germline CDR1 and CDR2: SGHRS and YFSETQ. The ends were cut back, 4 bases at V and 1 base at J, with 15 bases in the middle. The CDR3 is 16 amino acids. The CDR3 sequence: CASSRELSISYNEQFF. DNA of the CDR3: TGCGCCAGCAGCCGAGAACTCAGTATTTCCTACAATGAGCAGTTCTTC.

This clonotype was observed a few times. The genes are TRBV12-3 or TRBV12-4 and TRBJ2-5; possibly TRBD2 for D (5 bases). Trimming shortened V by 6 bases and J by 2 bases, and 13 bases separated the two germline ends. The CDR3 extends over 14 amino acids. The CDR3 DNA sequence: TGTGCCAGCAGACCCGGACTGAATCAAGAGACCCAGTACTTC. It encodes CASRPGLNQETQYF.

Ten or more counts support this clonotype. The chain is built from TRBV15 and TRBJ1-5, with 7 bases aligning to TRBD1. With 0 bases clipped from V and 6 bases from J, the junction kept 5 bases outside the gene matches. The length of the CDR3 is 15 residues. Germline V gives CDR1 LNHNV, CDR2 YYDKDF (reference sequence). CDR3: CATSRDTGEGQPQHF. CDR3 bases: TGTGCCACCAGCAGAGACACAGGGGAAGGTCAGCCCCAGCATTTT.

This clonotype was seen at least ten times. V usage is TRBV5-1 and J usage is TRBJ2-7; D possibly uses TRBD1 or TRBD2 (5 bases each). This CDR3 has 13 amino acids. Germline CDR1 SGHRS, CDR2 YFSETQ. The V gene lost 5 bases and the J gene lost 6 bases, with 15 bases spanning the gap. CDR3 coding DNA: TGCGCCAGCAGTTATGGGACCGGTGGCGAGCAGTACTTC. Amino acid sequence: CASSYGTGGEQYF.

This clonotype was detected only a few times. CDR3 region: CASSQGEADYNEQFF. The CDR3 bases are TGTGCCAGCAGCCAAGGGGAGGCAGATTACAATGAGCAGTTCTTC. The chain carries TRBV11-3 and TRBJ2-1, with D perhaps TRBD2 (6 bases). The CDR3 length is 15 residues. CDR1 is SGHNT and CDR2 is YENEEA in the germline V gene. V lost 5 bases and J lost 4, with 15 bases in between.

In this sample, this clonotype turned up a few times. The chain joins TRBV4-2 to TRBJ2-1, with TRBD2 as a possible D gene (6 bases). The CDR3 is 13 amino acids. Germline CDR1 LGHNA, CDR2 YNFKEQ. V shed 3 bases and J shed 9 bases, with 12 bases lying between them. CDR3 sequence: CASSHAEGAEQFF. The CDR3, as DNA: TGTGCCAGCAGCCACGCGGAGGGTGCTGAGCAGTTCTTC.

This clonotype has a count of ten or more. V gene TRBV6-8 combines with J gene TRBJ2-3, with 13 bases fitting TRBD2. The V gene's germline CDR1 is MNHGY and CDR2 SAAAGT. Trimming removed 7 bases from V and 4 bases from J; junction bases left unmatched: 5. The CDR3 consists of 15 residues. CDR3 coding DNA: TGTGCCAGCAATAGGACTAGCGGGAGAGCAGATACGCAGTATTTT. Amino acids: CASNRTSGRADTQYF.

At least ten counts were recorded for this clonotype. This chain links TRBV12-3 or TRBV12-4 with TRBJ2-1, with 11 bases matching TRBD2. V was clipped by 3 bases and J by 1 base; unmatched bases: 8. The CDR3 runs to 18 residues. CDR3 coding DNA: TGTGCCAGCAGTTTGGGGGCTAGCGGGAGGTCGTCCTACAATGAGCAGTTCTTC. Amino acid sequence: CASSLGASGRSSYNEQFF.

This clonotype was counted between two and nine times. This chain uses TRBV29-1 with TRBJ2-7; 7 bases align to TRBD1. CDR3 size: 13 residues. Losses at the gene ends were 7 bases for V and 2 bases for J; bases not matched to a gene: 8. Germline V gene data show CDR1 as SQVTM and CDR2 as ANQGSEA. The CDR3 sequence is CSGTTGAAYEQYF. The CDR3 DNA reads as TGCAGCGGCACCACAGGGGCCGCCTACGAGCAGTACTTC.

A remark on this clonotype: The junction shows a germline mismatch at one end, possibly a read error. The chain joins TRBV4-1 to TRBJ2-1, with 7 bases that match TRBD1. The CDR3 has 11 residues. CDR1 and CDR2 (germline): MGHRA, YSYEKL. CDR3 sequence: CASSPGQELFF. The DNA of the CDR3 is TGCGCCAGCAGCCCCGGACAGGAGCTGTTCTTC.

The table lists this clonotype with a few counts. The gene calls are TRBV5-1 and TRBJ1-1; TRBD1 matches at 11 bases. The length of the CDR3 is 16 residues. With V trimmed by 4 bases and J by 5 bases, 10 bases remained unmatched. The germline gives CDR1 SGHRS, CDR2 YFSETQ. The CDR3 spells CASSLGQGARWTEAFF. CDR3 nucleotide sequence: TGCGCCAGCAGCCTAGGACAGGGGGCTCGGTGGACTGAAGCTTTCTTT.

The chain has TRBV24-1 and TRBJ2-1, with 9 bases lining up with TRBD1. This CDR3 contains 20 residues. CDR1 and CDR2 (germline): KGHDR, SFDVKD. Trimming removed 1 base from V and 7 bases from J; junction bases left unmatched: 19. CDR3 amino acids: CATSDFRDRVGGAVGNEQFF. For the CDR3, the DNA is TGTGCCACCAGTGATTTCCGGGACAGGGTCGGCGGGGCGGTGGGGAATGAGCAGTTCTTC.

This clonotype was recorded many times. V gene TRBV6-2 or TRBV6-3 combines with J gene TRBJ2-5; 9 bases fit TRBD1. CDR1 is MNHEY and CDR2 is SVGEGT in the germline V gene. The CDR3 consists of 15 residues. Trimming at V came to 5 bases and at J to 5 bases, leaving 9 bases not matched to a gene. The CDR3 here is CASSRPGQGAETQYF. CDR3 coding DNA: TGTGCCAGCAGTCGACCGGGACAGGGTGCGGAGACCCAGTACTTC.

The rearrangement links TRBV12-3 or TRBV12-4 to TRBJ2-7; D might be TRBD1 (6 bases). Trimming pared 3 bases from V and 0 bases from J, leaving 12 bases between. There are 15 residues in the CDR3. The CDR3 region has the DNA TGTGCCAGCAGTTTTTGGGGCAGGGGCTCCTACGAGCAGTACTTC. It specifies CASSFWGRGSYEQYF.

This clonotype has at least ten counts. The chain is built from TRBV24-1 and TRBJ2-7; possible D gene TRBD2, 6 bases. There are 13 residues in the CDR3. V shed 4 bases and J shed 4 bases, with 10 bases lying between them. Per the germline V gene, CDR1 is KGHDR and CDR2 is SFDVKD. The CDR3 is CATSDRRAYEQYV. The CDR3 DNA is TGTGCCACCAGTGACCGGAGGGCTTACGAGCAGTACGTC.

This clonotype was seen ten or more times. V is TRBV7-2 and J is TRBJ2-3; D remains ambiguous. Germline CDR1 reads SGHTA; CDR2 reads FQGNSA. This CDR3 has 16 amino acids. V was shortened by 0 bases and J by 6 bases, with 16 bases between the two germline ends. Written as DNA, the CDR3 is TGTGCCAGCAGCTTAGCTCCCGATGCCCCACACGATACGCAGTATTTT. Translated, it gives CASSLAPDAPHDTQYF.